This TCR beta chain came from a study of Graves' ophthalmopathy and Graves' hyperthyroidism. The ends were cut back, 2 bases at V and 5 bases at J, with 10 bases in the middle. Germline CDR1 reads MNHEY; CDR2 reads SMNVEV (reference sequence). The CDR3 sequence is 13 residues long. RNA transcripts served as template for amplifying TCR beta CDR3 sequences. Investigators did first-round RT-PCR with HTBI primers, then second-round multiplex PCR. TCRdb re-derived calls from the multiplex PCR reads in MiXCR, one entry per CDR3 protein. Among about 500,000 distinct CDR3 sequences listed, 35% to 40% were seen once.

The chain combines TRBV27 with TRBJ2-7; D remains ambiguous. The sequenced sample consisted of peripheral blood or thyroid tissue (not recorded which). The source of this sequence is an adult man with Graves' hyperthyroidism. The CDR3 region is CASSLTAADEQYF. The CDR3 bases are TGTGCCAGCAGTTTAACCGCTGCTGACGAGCAGTACTTC.